The rows below give T cell receptor beta chains drawn from one sample of a study of blood T cell repertoires in COVID-19. Sequencing used immunoSEQ multiplex PCR; TCRdb keeps in-frame clones, though not all of them. Here the sample spans roughly 62,000 clones, just under 85% being singletons. The specimen was peripheral blood. All receptors derive from a man aged 55 to 69 with acute or convalescent COVID-19. CDR3s include the opening cysteine and the closing phenylalanine or tryptophan.

v_gene,j_gene,CDR3aa
TRBV30,TRBJ1-2,CAWREAGGYGYTF
TRBV7-2,TRBJ1-2,CASSPEAGRYGYTF
TRBV19,TRBJ1-2,CASSLDRDYGYTF
TRBV14,TRBJ2-5,CASSQARLARETQYF
TRBV11-2,TRBJ1-2,CASSPGTPQGGYTF
TRBV5-1,TRBJ1-4,CASSLGQSNEKLFF
TRBV5-1,TRBJ2-5,CASSIAGGETQYF
TRBV27,TRBJ1-5,CASSLGSGNQPQHF
TRBV10-3,TRBJ1-1,CAISVGGPGTEAFF
TRBV5-1,TRBJ1-4,CASSTGGGEKLFF
TRBV19,TRBJ1-5,CASSKPGDSNQPQHF
TRBV6-5,TRBJ2-3,CASKGPGADTQYF
TRBV10-3,TRBJ1-3,CASQGKTGAWDTIYF
TRBV6-1,TRBJ2-4,CASSESRTLRGLAKNIQYF
TRBV21-1,TRBJ2-7,CASSKEGGDYEQYF
TRBV24-1,TRBJ2-5,CATSDLGGIQETQYF
TRBV7-9,TRBJ1-1,CASSLYQGTEAFF
TRBV10-2,TRBJ2-1,CASSVSYNEQFF